The present T cell receptor (beta chain) was sequenced within a study of blood T cell repertoires in COVID-19. About the study: Sources were T cells, B-cell-depleted T cells, or PBMCs; the material itself was cDNA or gDNA.

The protocol was immunoSEQ multiplex PCR, while the TCRdb copy is restricted to in-frame clones and leaves out a portion. The sample holds roughly 92,000 clones, 85% to 90% seen once. V lost 5 bases and J lost 0, with 8 bases in between. The CDR3 covers 15 residues. Germline V gene sequence: CDR1 KGHSH, CDR2 LQKENI. The origin of this receptor is a woman aged 80 or over with active or convalescent COVID-19. Sequencing was done on a sample of peripheral blood. The rearrangement links TRBV18 to TRBJ2-6; tentatively, D is TRBD2 (5 bases). CDR3 coding DNA: TGTGCCAGCTCAGGACGGGGCTCTGGGGCCAACGTCCTGACTTTC. Amino acid sequence: CASSGRGSGANVLTF.